The 14 T cell receptor beta chains below were found in one sample sequenced in a study of spatial heterogeneity in lung cancer. MiXCR, applied by TCRdb to the 5' RACE reads, yields one record per CDR3 protein. The profile shows 6,500 or so distinct CDR3 sequences, approximately 6.8% of them singletons. Documented time point: sample taken at primary tumor resection. Whole RNA, which was extracted from tumor, nontumor lung tissue or frozen PBMC, was sequenced without any cell sorting. The input for sequencing was PBMCs, taken at surgery. The receptors shown here come from a male donor with early-stage non-small cell lung cancer.

This clonotype was picked up many times. This beta chain slipped into a library made for alpha chains as a stray read, so its size is not meaningful. As DNA, the CDR3 is TGTGCCACCGGGGATAATTCACCCCTCCACTTT. Its protein product is CATGDNSPLHF. The rearrangement uses TRBV7-9 and TRBJ1-6; D unresolved. V lost 10 bases and J 5 bases, leaving 6 bases between the germline ends. The germline CDR1 and CDR2 sequences are SEHNR and FQNEAQ (reference sequence). This CDR3 has 11 residues.

Concerning this clonotype: A much larger clone lies a single base off, so this may be a read error. Found in a library prepared for alpha chains, this beta chain is an off-target read, and its abundance has little meaning. V is TRBV10-3 and J is TRBJ2-5; TRBD1 matches 9 bases. This CDR3 comprises 15 residues. The V gene's germline CDR1 is ENHRY and CDR2 SYGVKD. The CDR3 DNA follows: TGTGCCATCAGTGACCAACGGGACAGGGAAGAGACCCAGCACTTC. Encoded protein: CAISDQRDREETQHF.

Concerning this clonotype itself: The size of this beta chain means little, since it is a stray read in a library made for alpha chains. V gene TRBV20-1 combines with J gene TRBJ1-1; D remains ambiguous. The germline gives CDR1 DFQATT, CDR2 SNEGSKA (reference sequence). There are 13 residues in the CDR3. Trimming removed 7 bases from V and 1 base from J, with 13 bases in between. As DNA, the CDR3 is TGCAGTGAACGAAGGACCGCGAACACTGAAGCTTTCTTT. Its translation is CSERRTANTEAFF.

This clonotype showed up many times. The library was prepared for alpha chains; this beta chain is a stray read, so its frequency means little. The V gene is TRBV10-2, the J gene TRBJ2-2; TRBD1 might be the D (5 bases). Germline assignment: CDR1 WSHSY and CDR2 SAAADI. The CDR3 runs to 14 residues. Trimming cost V 4 bases and J 2 bases, with 8 bases left between them. CDR3 sequence: CASSATDNTGELFF. The DNA for the CDR3 is TGCGCCAGCAGTGCGACAGATAACACCGGGGAGCTGTTTTTT.

This clonotype was recorded many times. Because the library targeted alpha chains, this beta chain is an off-target read whose size means little. The chain joins TRBV28 to TRBJ1-1, with D uncertain. Trimming stripped 7 bases from V and 2 bases from J, with 11 bases between. CDR1 and CDR2 (germline): MDHEN, SYDVKM. CDR3 size: 13 residues. The DNA for the CDR3 is TGTGCCAGCATTGGGCCCTACAACACTGAAGCTTTCTTT. Protein: CASIGPYNTEAFF.

This clonotype was picked up many times. The size of this beta chain means little, since it is a stray read in a library made for alpha chains. Here the CDR3 reads CASSPTHRDRVYGYTF. In DNA, the CDR3 is TGTGCCAGCAGCCCAACTCACCGGGACAGGGTCTATGGCTACACCTTC. The chain links TRBV2 to TRBJ1-2; 9 nucleotides line up with TRBD1. J was trimmed by 4 bases and V by 6 bases; bases with no gene match: 12. Germline loops: CDR1 SNHLY, CDR2 FYNNEI. The CDR3 covers 16 residues.

To note about this clonotype: The library was prepared for alpha chains; this beta chain is a stray read, so its frequency means little. J is TRBJ2-3 and V is TRBV3-1, with D unclear. Trimming took 1 base from V and 4 from J, leaving 3 bases between them. CDR1 is LGHDT and CDR2 is YNNKEL in the germline V gene (reference sequence). The length of the CDR3 is 12 residues. Here the CDR3 reads CASSQVPDTQYF. CDR3 sequence (DNA): TGTGCCAGCAGCCAAGTCCCAGATACGCAGTATTTT.

This clonotype was counted ten times or more. For a library built for alpha chains, this beta chain is a stray read; little rests on its size. The J gene is TRBJ2-2, the V gene TRBV20-1, with D perhaps matching TRBD1 (5 bases). Trimming pared 3 bases from V and 5 bases from J, leaving 7 bases between. This CDR3 has 12 residues. Germline loops: CDR1 DFQATT, CDR2 SNEGSKA (reference sequence). The CDR3 coding sequence is TGCAGTGCTAGGAAGGGGACCGGGGAGCTGTTTTTT. This translates into CSARKGTGELFF.

This clonotype was observed at least ten times. This beta chain is an unintended read in a library built for alpha chains; its size means little. This chain uses TRBV3-1 with TRBJ1-2; D not certain. There are 14 residues in the CDR3. V was cut by 0 bases and J by 4 bases, with 9 bases left in between. Looked up from germline, CDR1 is LGHDT and CDR2 is YNNKEL (reference sequence). CDR3 nucleotides: TGTGCCAGCAGCCAAGAAGGGTCGATCTATGGCTACACCTTC. It codes for CASSQEGSIYGYTF.

This clonotype was observed at least ten times. This beta chain is an off-target read within a library intended for alpha chains, so its frequency means little. This rearrangement joins TRBV20-1 to TRBJ1-5; no firm D call. The CDR3 totals 12 residues. In germline, CDR1 is DFQATT, CDR2 SNEGSKA (reference sequence). Trimming shortened V by 5 bases and J by 7 bases, and 12 bases separated the two germline ends. CDR3 coding DNA: TGCAGTGCTCGACAACATTCCCAGCCCCAGCATTTT. Amino acid sequence: CSARQHSQPQHF.

Turning to this clonotype: A library prepared for alpha chains yielded this beta chain as an off-target read; its size is of little meaning. The rearrangement links TRBV12-3 or TRBV12-4 to TRBJ2-1; 7 nucleotides align to TRBD2. The CDR3 extends over 15 amino acids. The V gene end was trimmed by 6 bases and the J gene end by 6 bases; junction bases not matched to a gene: 11. The CDR3 loop is CASRPTRLAFNEQFF. The CDR3 bases are TGTGCCAGCAGACCAACAAGACTAGCCTTCAATGAGCAGTTCTTC.

This clonotype was seen ten or more times. Since the library was made to target alpha chains, this beta chain is a stray read and its abundance is not meaningful. J is TRBJ2-7 and V is TRBV29-1; 7 positions match TRBD1. Unmatched junction bases numbered 14, after V lost 6 bases and J lost 3 bases. Germline V CDR1 and CDR2: SQVTM, ANQGSEA. CDR3 length equals 15 residues. The CDR3 DNA is TGCAGCGTCGCAGGGGGACAGCCCCCCAGCTACGAGCAGTACTTC. This codes for CSVAGGQPPSYEQYF.

This clonotype showed up just a few times. The size of this beta chain means little, since it is a stray read in a library made for alpha chains. This chain joins TRBV7-9 and TRBJ1-1; D gene unclear. Trimming pared 4 bases from V and 5 bases from J, leaving 23 bases between. CDR1 and CDR2 from the germline V gene are SEHNR and FQNEAQ (reference sequence). This CDR3 has 17 amino acids. In DNA form, the CDR3 reads TGTGCCAGCAGCTCCCTTATAAGGCAGATATTGATAACTGAAGCTTTCTTT. Translated, it gives CASSSLIRQILITEAFF.

This clonotype was seen repeatedly, ten times or more. Little can be read into the size of this beta chain, an off-target read in a library designed for alpha chains. The rearrangement uses TRBV28 and TRBJ1-2; no reliable D call. Germline CDR1 is MDHEN and CDR2 is SYDVKM. The CDR3 extends over 14 amino acids. V dropped 4 bases and J dropped 4 bases, with 13 bases sitting between them. The CDR3 nucleotides read TGTGCCAGCAGTTCCGATGGTGGGGTCTATGGCTACACCTTC. This translates into CASSSDGGVYGYTF.